This T cell receptor (beta chain) is drawn from a study of Graves' ophthalmopathy and Graves' hyperthyroidism. Ten or more counts support this clonotype. Those donors who had ophthalmopathy presented with moderate-to-severe activity, a CAS of ≥3, a NOSPECS of ≥4 and a duration under 3 months. Other autoimmune diseases, uncontrolled infections, pregnancy or lactation excluded patients from enrollment. Diagnostic conclusions were grounded in clinical symptoms, serum thyroxine, TRAb, thyroid ultrasound and orbital computed tomography. PBMCs stemmed from more than 9.5 ml of fresh peripheral blood. CDR3 regions of TCR beta were amplified from RNA transcripts. HTBI primers served in a first-round RT-PCR, which a second-round multiplex PCR followed. TCRdb analysed the multiplex PCR reads with MiXCR anew, one entry per CDR3 protein. The sample lists around 660,000 distinct CDR3 sequences, about 41% occurring once.

The V end lost 5 bases, the J end lost 6 bases, and 15 bases lay between the germline ends. CDR1 SGHTS and CDR2 YDEGEE come from the germline V gene. CDR3 length: 14 amino acids. The sequencing input was peripheral blood. The genes are TRBV5-8 and TRBJ1-5; perhaps TRBD1 as D (6 bases). The source of this sequence is an adult man with Graves' ophthalmopathy. The CDR3, as DNA: TGTGCCAGCAGTGTAAACAGGGCGAGTCAGCCCCAGCATTTT. Residues: CASSVNRASQPQHF.